These 20 T cell receptor beta chains were all obtained from the same sample, sequenced in a study of PD-L1 blockade in urothelial cancer. Documented time point: peripheral blood 6 weeks after treatment start. Produced via immunoSEQ multiplex PCR; TCRdb's table is partial and in-frame only. The sample includes roughly 110,000 clones, about 91% of them seen just once. The sequences come from PBMCs, collected around atezolizumab (anti-PD-L1) treatment. These receptor sequences come from a man aged 60-69 years with urothelial cancer.

The V and J genes are TRBV6-1 and TRBJ2-1, with D maybe TRBD1 (5 bases). Trimming removed 6 bases at V and 6 bases at J, with 18 bases between. Per the germline V gene, CDR1 is MNHNS and CDR2 is SASEGT. CDR3 size: 15 residues. The CDR3 is CASRSPNYQGNEQFF. CDR3 in DNA: TGTGCCAGCAGGTCCCCCAATTACCAGGGCAATGAGCAGTTCTTC.

The chain uses TRBV2 and TRBJ2-3; D is uncertain. Trimming shortened V by 8 bases and J by 5 bases, and 14 bases separated the two germline ends. Germline CDR1 and CDR2: SNHLY and FYNNEI. The CDR3 contains 13 residues. The CDR3 is CASGVLRGDTQYF. In nucleotides, the CDR3 is TGTGCCAGCGGCGTTTTAAGAGGAGATACGCAGTATTTT.

Turning to this clone: Germline and junction disagree at one end, which may indicate a read error. The J gene is TRBJ1-6, the V gene TRBV18; 8 bases line up with TRBD1. The CDR3 is 15 amino acids. Germline CDR1 KGHSH, CDR2 LQKENI. CDR3 sequence reads: CASSPPFATGGPGGF. CDR3 nucleotide sequence: TGTGCCAGCTCACCACCTTTCGCTACAGGGGGGCCCGGGGGATTT.

This chain joins TRBV5-4 and TRBJ2-1, with 13 bases matching TRBD2. The germline CDR1 and CDR2 sequences are SGHNT and YYREEE (reference sequence). V lost 0 bases to trimming and J lost 12 bases; unmatched junction nucleotides: 9. The length of the CDR3 is 16 residues. The CDR3 DNA reads TGTGCCAGCAGCTTGGATTCCGGGACTAGCGGGGAGGTGCAGTTCTTC. Protein: CASSLDSGTSGEVQFF.

V gene TRBV7-2 combines with J gene TRBJ1-3; unclear D gene. Per the germline V gene, CDR1 is SGHTA and CDR2 is FQGNSA. V lost 1 base, J lost 0 bases, and 7 bases lay in between. The CDR3 totals 15 residues. The CDR3 region is CASSLGSTSGNTIYF. The CDR3 nucleotides are TGTGCCAGCAGCTTAGGATCTACCTCTGGAAACACCATATATTTT. Based on the CDR3 plus reference TRBV7-2 and TRBJ1-3, the full variable domain is GAGVSQSPSNKVTEKGKDVELRCDPISGHTALYWYRQSLGQGLEFLIYFQGNSAPDKSGLPSDRFSAERTGGSVSTLTIQRTQQEDSAVYLCASSLGSTSGNTIYFGEGSWLTVV.

This sequence joins TRBV11-2 and TRBJ2-7, with D perhaps TRBD1 (5 bases). The CDR3 is made up of 15 amino acids. V was shortened by 0 bases and J by 6 bases, with 15 bases between the two germline ends. Germline V gives CDR1 SGHAT, CDR2 FQNNGV. The CDR3 region has the DNA TGTGCCAGCAGCTTAGAATGGACGGACACCGGCGAGCAGTACTTC. It translates to CASSLEWTDTGEQYF.

This clone was observed a single time. The gene calls are TRBV15 and TRBJ1-5; 7 positions match TRBD1. Germline lookup yields CDR1 LNHNV and CDR2 YYDKDF (reference sequence). The CDR3 totals 15 residues. V shed 1 base, J shed 3 bases, and the junction held 3 bases outside the gene matches. CDR3 nucleotide sequence: TGTGCCACCAGCAGAGGGGGACAGCTCAATCAGCCCCAGCATTTT. It encodes CATSRGGQLNQPQHF.

The gene calls are TRBV7-9 and TRBJ2-5; 7 nucleotides match TRBD2. The CDR3 has 17 residues. J gave up 2 bases and V 5 bases, and 14 bases lay outside the gene matches. CDR1 and CDR2 from the germline V gene are SEHNR and FQNEAQ (reference sequence). The CDR3 sequence: CASSPRGGRSEQETQYF. CDR3 nucleotides: TGTGCCAGCAGCCCACGAGGCGGGAGATCGGAACAAGAGACCCAGTACTTC.

The rearrangement links TRBV27 to TRBJ2-1; tentative D call: TRBD1 (7 bases). The CDR3 runs to 15 residues. Germline CDR1 MNHEY, CDR2 SMNVEV (reference sequence). V was pared by 2 bases and J by 4 bases, with 12 bases between. In DNA, the CDR3 is TGTGCCAGCAGTTTACCGCAGGGGGGTTACAATGAGCAGTTCTTC. Translation gives CASSLPQGGYNEQFF.

The chain recombines TRBV28 with TRBJ2-1; 8 bases fit TRBD2. The CDR3 extends over 15 amino acids. J was trimmed by 4 bases and V by 8 bases; bases with no gene match: 10. CDR1 MDHEN and CDR2 SYDVKM come from the germline V gene. The CDR3 sequence: CASGREVPLYNEQFF. In DNA, the CDR3 is TGTGCCAGCGGGCGGGAGGTACCCCTATACAATGAGCAGTTCTTC.

J is TRBJ1-1 and V is TRBV5-1, with 8 positions matching TRBD1. Germline trimming cut 4 bases from V and 4 bases from J; bases unmatched to any gene: 9. The CDR3 spans 15 residues. The germline gives CDR1 SGHRS, CDR2 YFSETQ. The CDR3 bases are TGCGCCAGCAGCGCTGGACAGGGATATTCCACTGAAGCTTTCTTT. Its translation: CASSAGQGYSTEAFF.

This clone is a singleton in its sample. V and J are TRBV7-9 and TRBJ2-5; tentatively, D is TRBD2 (5 bases). The CDR3 consists of 14 residues. V lost 4 bases and J lost 5, with 14 bases in between. The germline CDR1 and CDR2 sequences are SEHNR and FQNEAQ (reference sequence). The CDR3 loop reads CASSSGSQSETQYF. CDR3 DNA sequence: TGTGCCAGCAGCTCGGGGAGTCAGAGTGAGACCCAGTACTTC. Using reference TRBV7-9 and TRBJ2-5 for the parts outside the CDR3, the full variable domain is DTGVSQNPRHKITKRGQNVTFRCDPISEHNRLYWYRQTLGQGPEFLTYFQNEAQLEKSRLLSDRFSAERPKGSFSTLEIQRTEQGDSAMYLCASSSGSQSETQYFGPGTRLLVL.

The V gene is TRBV9, the J gene TRBJ2-3; no firm D call. The V gene's germline CDR1 is SGDLS and CDR2 YYNGEE. V was shortened by 3 bases and J by 0 bases, with 11 bases between the two germline ends. The CDR3 is 15 residues long. CDR3 region: CASSANTPSTDTQYF. In nucleotides, the CDR3 is TGTGCCAGCAGCGCCAATACACCGAGCACAGATACGCAGTATTTT.

The V and J genes are TRBV28 and TRBJ2-5; D unclear. CDR3 length equals 13 residues. Trimming removed 5 bases from V and 5 bases from J, with 12 bases in between. Germline lookup yields CDR1 MDHEN and CDR2 SYDVKM. The CDR3 loop reads CASSPPVAETQYF. In DNA form, the CDR3 reads TGTGCCAGCAGTCCTCCCGTCGCGGAGACCCAGTACTTC.

Here the CDR3 reads CATGGLLISGEQYF. The CDR3 DNA reads as TGTGCCACAGGCGGACTCCTAATATCGGGCGAGCAGTACTTC. This chain connects TRBV2 to TRBJ2-7, with D perhaps matching TRBD2 (5 bases). This CDR3 region has 14 residues. Trimming removed 10 bases from V and 6 bases from J, with 22 bases in between. Germline CDR1 and CDR2: SNHLY and FYNNEI.

The gene calls are TRBV30 and TRBJ1-3; 8 bases are shared with TRBD1. The trim removed 3 bases at V and 4 bases at J, leaving 5 bases unmatched. The CDR3 spans 14 residues. Looked up from germline, CDR1 is GTSNPN and CDR2 is SVGIG (reference sequence). CDR3 amino acids: CAWRVTGAGNTIYF. In DNA form, the CDR3 reads TGTGCCTGGAGGGTGACAGGGGCCGGAAACACCATATATTTT.

This clone was seen once. The V and J genes are TRBV9 and TRBJ2-2; 9 positions agree with TRBD1. Germline V gene data show CDR1 as SGDLS and CDR2 as YYNGEE. Trimming cost V 4 bases and J 2 bases; bases outside gene matches: 9. This CDR3 has 17 residues. The DNA of the CDR3 is TGTGCCAGCAGCTTCCGACAGGGGGGCCTTAACACCGGGGAGCTGTTTTTT. It specifies CASSFRQGGLNTGELFF.

The chain links TRBV10-1 to TRBJ2-7, with TRBD1 identical over 8 bases. Unmatched junction bases numbered 5, after V lost 4 bases and J lost 0 bases. The CDR3 spans 15 residues. Germline V gene data show CDR1 as WNHNN and CDR2 as SYGVQD (reference sequence). The CDR3 bases are TGCGCCAGCAGTGGGGCAGGGGGCCCCTCCTACGAGCAGTACTTC. Encoded protein: CASSGAGGPSYEQYF.

The chain links TRBV7-9 to TRBJ1-2; D may be TRBD1 (5 bases). The germline V gene encodes CDR1 SEHNR and CDR2 FQNEAQ (reference sequence). This CDR3 region has 14 residues. V lost 4 bases and J lost 2, with 11 bases in between. CDR3 loop: CASSYGRQNYGYTF. The CDR3 DNA sequence: TGTGCCAGCAGCTACGGTAGACAGAACTATGGCTACACCTTC.

The rearrangement links TRBV4-3 to TRBJ2-1, with D unresolved. Germline V CDR1 and CDR2: LGHNA, YSLEER. The CDR3 consists of 15 residues. Trimming took off 1 base at V and 12 bases at J, with 19 bases between the two ends. The CDR3 protein is CASSQGVNLGWAQFF. The CDR3 coding sequence is TGCGCCAGCAGCCAAGGAGTTAACTTAGGATGGGCGCAGTTCTTC.